A single sample gave rise to the 26 T cell receptor beta chains below, sequenced in a study of long-term antiretroviral therapy in people with HIV (dated by TCRdb to the early 2020s). Sequencing of the TRB variable region was done with the immunoSEQ hsTCRB v3.0 assay at survey level resolution. As stored in TCRdb, this immuneACCESS dataset retains in-frame rearrangements with V and J assigned. A fraction of the clones does not appear; measured against another copy, unresolved V genes explain less than half of the discrepancy, and the remainder lacks a known reason. This sample comprises 25,000 to 30,000 clones, about 93% of them detected only once. About 6.4% of the sample is held by the ten biggest clonotypes. The sample consisted of unsorted PBMCs, taken about 6.7 years after starting antiretroviral therapy. These receptors were taken from a woman aged 40 to 50 with HIV.

The V and J genes are TRBV2 and TRBJ2-5; 10 nucleotides agree with TRBD1. Unmatched junction bases numbered 5, after V lost 5 bases and J lost 8 bases. The CDR3 is 13 residues long. Germline V gives CDR1 SNHLY, CDR2 FYNNEI. The CDR3 loop is CASSPGTGETQYF. The CDR3 region has the DNA TGTGCCAGCAGTCCCGGGACAGGGGAAACCCAGTACTTC.

V gene TRBV6-1 combines with J gene TRBJ1-1, with D possibly being TRBD1 (6 bases). With 5 bases removed from V and 3 bases from J, the gap between germline ends came to 13 bases. This CDR3 comprises 14 residues. Germline CDR1 reads MNHNS; CDR2 reads SASEGT. This chain's CDR3 is CASSLGGADTEAFF. Here the CDR3 DNA reads TGTGCCAGCAGTCTTGGGGGCGCAGACACTGAAGCTTTCTTT.

The CDR3 bases are TGTGCCAGCAGCCAATTTTCAGGGGCTAATTCACCCCTCCACTTT. It is translated as CASSQFSGANSPLHF. The V gene is TRBV14, the J gene TRBJ1-6, with D perhaps matching TRBD1 (6 bases). V lost 2 bases and J lost 6, with 11 bases in between. CDR3 size: 15 residues. The V gene's germline CDR1 is SGHDN and CDR2 FVKESK. Supplemented by reference TRBV14 and TRBJ1-6, the full variable domain reads EAGVTQFPSHSVIEKGQTVTLRCDPISGHDNLYWYRRVMGKEIKFLLHFVKESKQDESGMPNNRFLAERTGGTYSTLKVQPAELEDSGVYFCASSQFSGANSPLHFGNGTRLTVT.

The chain links TRBV6-6 to TRBJ1-2, with D unresolved. The V gene lost 7 bases and the J gene lost 3 bases, with 12 bases spanning the gap. CDR1 and CDR2 (germline): MNHNY, SVGAGI (reference sequence). This CDR3 comprises 13 residues. The CDR3 loop is CASIKQRDYGYTF. In DNA form, the CDR3 reads TGTGCCAGCATTAAACAGCGAGACTATGGCTACACCTTC.

A single count supports this clone. The chain joins TRBV7-9 to TRBJ1-1, with no clear D. The V gene's germline CDR1 is SEHNR and CDR2 FQNEAQ (reference sequence). This CDR3 contains 13 residues. V gave up 5 bases and J gave up 11 bases, with 18 bases separating them. In DNA, the CDR3 is TGTGCCAGCAGCCCGCGGACTGGTCCATTGGCTTTCTTT. Protein product: CASSPRTGPLAFF.

The rearrangement links TRBV4-2 to TRBJ1-2; maybe TRBD1 (5 bases). CDR1 and CDR2 (germline): LGHNA, YNFKEQ. Trimming took 0 bases from V and 4 from J, leaving 12 bases between them. This CDR3 is 15 amino acids long. The CDR3 sequence: CASSQDTGGGYGYTF. The CDR3 bases are TGTGCCAGCAGCCAAGATACGGGGGGGGGCTATGGCTACACCTTC.

The rearrangement joins TRBV18 to TRBJ2-3, with D uncertain. The CDR3 is 13 residues long. Germline V gives CDR1 KGHSH, CDR2 LQKENI. Trimming took 5 bases from V and 2 from J, leaving 8 bases between them. CDR3 nucleotide sequence: TGTGCCAGCTCAGCCCAGCTCACAGATACGCAGTATTTT. As protein: CASSAQLTDTQYF.

V and J are TRBV27 and TRBJ2-5, with TRBD1 matching over 7 bases. Germline trimming cut 3 bases from V and 5 bases from J; bases unmatched to any gene: 9. The CDR3 spans 15 residues. Looked up from germline, CDR1 is MNHEY and CDR2 is SMNVEV (reference sequence). The CDR3 bases are TGTGCCAGCAGTTTCATCTCCAACAGGGGTGAGACCCAGTACTTC. Its translation is CASSFISNRGETQYF.

V is TRBV21-1 and J is TRBJ2-1; TRBD2 is the table's D call, not checked against the DNA. TRBV21-1 is flagged as a pseudogene. The CDR3 is made up of 15 amino acids. The CDR3 DNA reads TGTGCCAGGATAACTGGGCGGGACTCCTACAATGAGCAGTTCTTC. It specifies CARITGRDSYNEQFF.

The rearrangement joins TRBV2 to TRBJ2-7; TRBD1 matches at 10 bases. The CDR3 is 13 residues long. CDR1 and CDR2 (germline): SNHLY, FYNNEI. With 9 bases clipped from V and 5 bases from J, the junction kept 7 bases outside the gene matches. Here the CDR3 reads CASSGTGAHEQYF. CDR3 DNA: TGTGCCAGTTCCGGGACAGGGGCCCACGAGCAGTACTTC.

The CDR3 nucleotides are TGCAGTGCTAAACTGACAGGTGAAGCTTTCTTT. It translates to CSAKLTGEAFF. The rearrangement joins TRBV20-1 to TRBJ1-1, with a tentative D call TRBD1 (6 bases). The V end lost 4 bases, the J end lost 7 bases, and 10 bases lay between the germline ends. This CDR3 has 11 residues. Looked up from germline, CDR1 is DFQATT and CDR2 is SNEGSKA (reference sequence).

The chain employs TRBV5-6 and TRBJ1-1; D possibly corresponds to TRBD1 (6 bases). Trimming stripped 0 bases from V and 4 bases from J, with 13 bases between. The CDR3 runs 15 residues. Germline values: CDR1 SGHDT, CDR2 YYEEEE. The CDR3 DNA is TGTGCCAGCAGCTTGGCCAGACAGGTCTCCACTGAAGCTTTCTTT. Translated, it gives CASSLARQVSTEAFF.

The chain carries TRBV18 and TRBJ1-1; D gene uncertain. V lost 3 bases, J lost 2 bases, and 7 bases lay in between. The CDR3 extends over 13 amino acids. Germline V gives CDR1 KGHSH, CDR2 LQKENI. This CDR3 reads CASSPVENTEAFF. The CDR3 nucleotides are TGTGCCAGCTCACCGGTTGAAAACACTGAAGCTTTCTTT.

The genes are TRBV7-8 and TRBJ2-1; tentative D call: TRBD2 (7 bases). Trimming took 0 bases from V and 4 from J, leaving 25 bases between them. The CDR3 length is 20 residues. Germline CDR1 is SGHVS and CDR2 is FQNEAQ. As DNA, the CDR3 is TGTGCCAGCAGCTTAGCGTCCTTTCGGGCTATGCGGGGGCCGTACAATGAGCAGTTCTTC. Protein: CASSLASFRAMRGPYNEQFF.

This clone has a single count. The rearrangement links TRBV7-2 to TRBJ2-2; no clear D gene. The CDR3 consists of 14 residues. Germline values: CDR1 SGHTA, CDR2 FQGNSA. Trimming stripped 1 base from V and 5 bases from J, with 8 bases between. The CDR3 DNA reads TGTGCCAGCAGCTTAGTCGAAAGGACCGGGGAGCTGTTTTTT. Translating gives CASSLVERTGELFF.

To note about this clone: The junction differs from germline at one of its ends, possibly a read error. The chain combines TRBV30 with TRBJ2-6; a possible D gene is TRBD2 (6 bases). The CDR3 extends over 14 amino acids. The germline CDR1 and CDR2 sequences are GTSNPN and SVGIG (reference sequence). CDR3 nucleotides: TGTGCTGTGGAGGGGTTCTCTGCGGCCAACGTCCTGACTTTC. Translating gives CAVEGFSAANVLTF.

The chain uses TRBV2 and TRBJ1-1, with unresolved D. Trimming left V 4 bases short and J 6 bases short, with 15 bases between. This CDR3 comprises 14 residues. Germline V lookup: CDR1 SNHLY, CDR2 FYNNEI. The CDR3 bases are TGTGCCAGCAGTGTCTCCCCGTCGGTCGCTGAAGCTTTCTTT. Translating it yields CASSVSPSVAEAFF.

This chain uses TRBV2 with TRBJ2-5, with D perhaps being TRBD1 or TRBD2 (5 bases each). Germline V lookup: CDR1 SNHLY, CDR2 FYNNEI. V lost 4 bases and J lost 2, with 11 bases in between. CDR3 size: 14 residues. The CDR3 DNA follows: TGTGCCAGCAGTGGAGGGACGGTGCAAGAGACCCAGTACTTC. Translated, it gives CASSGGTVQETQYF.

The rearrangement uses TRBV5-1 and TRBJ2-3; 10 bases align to TRBD1. V was pared by 3 bases and J by 2 bases, with 6 bases of the junction left unmatched. The CDR3 has 16 residues. CDR1 and CDR2 from the germline V gene are SGHRS and YFSETQ. The CDR3 DNA reads as TGCGCCAGCAGCTCTTTCGGGACAGGGGACACAGATACGCAGTATTTT. Translated: CASSSFGTGDTDTQYF.

A single count supports this clone. CDR3 nucleotides: TGCGCCAGCAGCTTGGAGGCAGGGGGCGGTTCTGAAGCTTTCTTT. It encodes CASSLEAGGGSEAFF. The chain employs TRBV5-1 and TRBJ1-1, with 8 bases aligning to TRBD1. The V gene's germline CDR1 is SGHRS and CDR2 YFSETQ. The CDR3 is 15 amino acids. V lost 0 bases and J lost 6; bases outside the gene matches: 7.

The genes are TRBV27 and TRBJ1-1; D unresolved. Germline-derived CDR1 and CDR2 are MNHEY and SMNVEV (reference sequence). CDR3 size: 16 residues. With 2 bases removed from V and 6 bases from J, the gap between germline ends came to 19 bases. The CDR3 DNA is TGTGCCAGCAGTTTAGAGTTTTCGCGGGAGCAGGCTGAAGCTTTCTTT. Its protein product is CASSLEFSREQAEAFF.

The chain combines TRBV18 with TRBJ1-2; 8 bases are a match to TRBD1. J lost 10 bases, V lost 3 bases, and 13 bases had no gene match. The V gene's germline CDR1 is KGHSH and CDR2 LQKENI. The CDR3 runs 15 residues. CDR3 region: CASSPGGQGPVVYTF. The CDR3 nucleotides are TGTGCCAGCTCACCTGGCGGACAGGGCCCAGTGGTCTACACCTTC.

V usage is TRBV5-6 and J usage is TRBJ2-3; a possible D gene is TRBD2 (7 bases). The CDR3 covers 13 residues. Germline V gene sequence: CDR1 SGHDT, CDR2 YYEEEE. The germline V and J ends were trimmed by 3 bases and 4 bases, with 9 bases remaining between them. DNA for the CDR3: TGTGCCAGCAGCTCGGGGGGCGCAGATACGCAGTATTTT. It translates to CASSSGGADTQYF.

This clone was recorded a few times. The chain carries TRBV4-3 and TRBJ2-7, with D unclear. Trimming cost V 1 base and J 3 bases, with 13 bases left between them. The CDR3 has 15 amino acids. Germline CDR1 LGHNA, CDR2 YSLEER. The CDR3 spells CASSQARAPIYEQYF. The CDR3 nucleotides are TGCGCCAGCAGCCAAGCCCGGGCACCAATCTACGAGCAGTACTTC.

The chain is built from TRBV6-5 and TRBJ1-2; weak D call: TRBD1 (5 bases). The CDR3 runs 13 residues. The germline V gene encodes CDR1 MNHEY and CDR2 SVGAGI. V shed 7 bases and J shed 2 bases, with 11 bases lying between them. As DNA, the CDR3 is TGTGCCAGCACCGCCCAGGGAAACTATGGCTACACCTTC. Amino acids: CASTAQGNYGYTF.

The chain has TRBV10-1 and TRBJ2-2; 10 bases map to TRBD2. From germline, CDR1 is WNHNN and CDR2 SYGVQD (reference sequence). This CDR3 is 18 amino acids long. J gave up 0 bases and V 3 bases, and 7 bases lay outside the gene matches. The CDR3 DNA reads TGCGCCAGCAGTGACGGGGCTAGCGGGGGTACGAACACCGGGGAGCTGTTTTTT. Translating gives CASSDGASGGTNTGELFF.